This TCR beta chain is drawn from a study of cytomegalovirus exposure and HLA in healthy donors. Researchers ran the PCR with 60 Vbeta and 13 Jbeta primers. Some clones are missing from TCRdb's copy, which holds only in-frame ones; the method was immunoSEQ multiplex PCR. The table has tens of thousands of clones, roughly 80% seen once. General study findings and limits: A later analysis reportedly found fewer N-insertions in an Asian-associated ancestry cluster than the approximately 700-donor mean. TCR sequences were mostly rare, though some public TCRs occurred in many donors.

Remarks on this clone: No antigen is known for it.

Donors were ostensibly healthy at sampling, although undocumented immune exposures were probable. Source material: PBMCs. This receptor was taken from a man in his fifties in good health and CMV-seronegative.

The CDR3 DNA is TGTGCCAGCAGCAGCCCACCGCGGGGTGCCTCCTACAATGAGCAGTTCTTC. It codes for CASSSPPRGASYNEQFF. The chain is built from TRBV7-2 and TRBJ2-1; perhaps TRBD2 as D (6 bases). This CDR3 has 17 residues. V was pared by 5 bases and J by 0 bases, with 17 bases between. The germline CDR1 and CDR2 sequences are SGHTA and FQGNSA. The variable domain in full, completed from reference TRBV7-2 and TRBJ2-1, reads GAGVSQSPSNKVTEKGKDVELRCDPISGHTALYWYRQSLGQGLEFLIYFQGNSAPDKSGLPSDRFSAERTGGSVSTLTIQRTQQEDSAVYLCASSSPPRGASYNEQFFGPGTRLTVL.